This T cell receptor beta chain appears in the sequencing data of a study of blood T cell repertoires in COVID-19. Study-wide background: The cDNA or gDNA used as material had been derived from T cells, B-cell-depleted T cells, or PBMCs.

A Seattle source enrolled patients during active infection and followed them longitudinally. The germline V gene encodes CDR1 GTSNPN and CDR2 SVGIG (reference sequence). The CDR3 sequence is 14 residues long. Trimming took 2 bases from V and 2 from J, leaving 13 bases between them. Original analysis: Estimated nucleated cell counts came from reference gene primer amplification. Clones were read by immunoSEQ multiplex PCR, and TCRdb kept only the in-frame ones, dropping some. From that table come the V and J calls and clone size; the DNA was used to work out D and trimming. Of around 360,000 clones in the sample, about 87% were seen once.

This TCR was recovered from a woman aged 25 to 39 with COVID-19, enrolled during active disease. Sequenced sample: peripheral blood. The chain recombines TRBV30 with TRBJ2-7; tentatively, D is TRBD1 (6 bases). CDR3 nucleotide sequence: TGTGCCTGGAGTTTCGGGACACGGACCTACGAGCAGTACTTC. Protein sequence: CAWSFGTRTYEQYF.